This T cell receptor (beta chain) emerged from a study of beta chain features in type 1 diabetes. About this clone: Its antigen is not known.

Germline assignment: CDR1 SNHLY and CDR2 FYNNEI. The ends were cut back, 8 bases at V and 0 bases at J, with 14 bases in the middle. This CDR3 is built from 14 residues. General observations from the study: Shorter templates might be favored by PCR, equally in patients and controls. Within each of all four CD4+ subsets, Type 1 diabetes patients had TCRB CDR3s that were moderately but significantly shorter.

Sequencing targeted expressed TCRB transcripts, as all isolated RNA had been reverse transcribed. Profiled with immunoSEQ multiplex PCR; TCRdb holds only in-frame clones, not every one. The sample lists 240,000 or so clones; about 63% were seen once. Sequencing was done on a sample of naive CD4+ T cells from blood. The clonotype was recovered from a man aged 25-45 years in good health. This chain uses TRBV2 with TRBJ2-7, with D perhaps matching TRBD1 (6 bases). CDR3 nucleotides: TGTGCCAGCCTAAAACGGACAGACTCCTACGAGCAGTACTTC. Protein product: CASLKRTDSYEQYF. Drawing the rest from reference TRBV2 and TRBJ2-7, the complete variable domain is EPEVTQTPSHQVTQMGQEVILRCVPISNHLYFYWYRQILGQKVEFLVSFYNNEISEKSEIFDDQFSVERPDGSNFTLKIRSTKLEDSAMYFCASLKRTDSYEQYFGPGTRLTVT.